This T cell receptor beta chain was obtained from a study of tumor-infiltrating lymphocytes in oesophageal squamous cell carcinoma. TCRdb re-analysed the PCR reads in MiXCR, keeping a single row per CDR3 protein. The table has fewer than 20,000 distinct CDR3 sequences, around 50% seen once. This clonotype was observed at least ten times. Germline V CDR1 and CDR2: SGHVS, FQNEAQ. The CDR3 covers 13 residues. The rearrangement links TRBV7-8 to TRBJ2-1; 8 bases are a match to TRBD1. The end of the DNA fits TRBJ2-7 better, so the J call may be wrong. The specimen sequenced was normal esophageal tissue next to the tumor. The origin of this receptor is a female donor with esophageal squamous cell carcinoma. DNA for the CDR3: TGTGCCAGCAGTTCGGACAGGGACGGTGAGCAGTACTTC. Translation: CASSSDRDGEQYF.